These 27 T cell receptor beta chains came from one sample sequenced in a study of human T cells and chemical hapten exposure. Sample time point: patch test 2, 6 weeks after DPC sensitization. Treatment of the sample: therapeutic diphenylcyclopropenone sensitization with weekly scalp DPC. In TCRdb, the RACE reads were re-called with MiXCR into one record per CDR3 protein. Seen here are roughly 380,000 distinct CDR3 sequences, roughly 6% observed once, and the top ten hold about 5.6%. Specimen: whole blood, collected in connection with sensitization to the hapten diphenylcyclopropenone (DPC). The origin of the receptors is a woman between 18 and 30 years old with alopecia areata. Some clones in this sample may be carry-over from other donors' samples.

There are many counts of this clonotype. The V call is TRBV2, the J call TRBJ2-6; D not resolved. The V and J ends lost 9 bases and 0 bases respectively, with 6 bases between them. CDR1 and CDR2 from the germline V gene are SNHLY and FYNNEI. The CDR3 is 13 residues long. The CDR3 DNA reads TGTGCCAGTGGGTTCTCTGGGGCCAACGTCCTGACTTTC. Amino acid sequence: CASGFSGANVLTF.

The rearrangement links TRBV21-1 to TRBJ1-1. TRBV21-1 is classified as a pseudogene. This CDR3 spans 17 amino acids. The CDR3 protein is CASSQDPKSAKGTEAFF. The DNA for the CDR3 is TGTGCCAGCAGCCAAGACCCGAAGTCCGCAAAAGGCACTGAAGCTTTCTTT.

This clonotype was seen many times. The chain couples TRBV18 to TRBJ1-2; weak D call: TRBD1 (5 bases). V lost 2 bases and J lost 0, with 7 bases in between. Germline V gene data show CDR1 as KGHSH and CDR2 as LQKENI. This CDR3 is built from 14 residues. CDR3 protein: CASSPSGSNYGYTF. CDR3 nucleotides: TGTGCCAGCTCACCATCAGGGTCTAACTATGGCTACACCTTC.

This clonotype was found many times. Here the CDR3 DNA reads TGTGCCAGCAGCCTTCAGGGGCCTCAGAACACTGAAGCTTTCTTT. Amino acid sequence: CASSLQGPQNTEAFF. The chain employs TRBV11-1 and TRBJ1-1; the D gene is possibly TRBD1 (6 bases). The CDR3 totals 15 residues. In germline, CDR1 is SGHAT, CDR2 FQDESV (reference sequence). V gave up 5 bases and J gave up 1 base, with 14 bases separating them. Filled out from reference TRBV11-1 and TRBJ1-1, the complete variable domain reads EAEVAQSPRYKITEKSQAVAFWCDPISGHATLYWYRQILGQGPELLVQFQDESVVDDSQLPKDRFSAERLKGVDSTLKIQPAELGDSAMYLCASSLQGPQNTEAFFGQGTRLTVV.

This clonotype was detected ten times or more. This chain links TRBV7-6 with TRBJ2-3; D call uncertain. This CDR3 spans 15 amino acids. The germline V gene has CDR1 SGHVS and CDR2 FNYEAQ. V lost 4 bases and J lost 1, with 12 bases in between. The CDR3 protein is CASSSLEDRTDTQYF. CDR3 DNA sequence: TGTGCCAGCAGCTCCCTAGAGGACCGCACAGATACGCAGTATTTT.

The V and J genes are TRBV12-3 or TRBV12-4 and TRBJ1-4, with D maybe TRBD1 (5 bases). Trimming removed 1 base at V and 4 bases at J, with 7 bases between. The CDR3 is made up of 14 amino acids. The CDR3 coding sequence is TGTGCCAGCAGTTTAGGACAGTATAATGAAAAACTGTTTTTT. Translation gives CASSLGQYNEKLFF.

This clonotype was counted at least ten times. The genes are TRBV4-3 and TRBJ2-3; 7 bases align to TRBD2. V gave up 4 bases and J gave up 1 base; unmatched junction bases: 2. CDR1 LGHNA and CDR2 YSLEER come from the germline V gene. The CDR3 has 14 residues. DNA of the CDR3: TGCGCCAGCAGCCGTGCGGGGGGCACAGATACGCAGTATTTT. The encoded protein is CASSRAGGTDTQYF.

At least ten counts were recorded for this clonotype. The rearrangement uses TRBV28 and TRBJ1-5; D not resolved. The V gene's germline CDR1 is MDHEN and CDR2 SYDVKM. This CDR3 has 15 amino acids. The V end was cut by 6 bases, the J end by 3 bases, with 15 bases between. The CDR3 DNA is TGTGCCAGCAGCTTTCCGGCAAAAGCCAATCAGCCCCAGCATTTT. Its protein product is CASSFPAKANQPQHF.

V gene TRBV15 combines with J gene TRBJ2-7; TRBD1 matches at 8 bases. The V gene end was trimmed by 0 bases and the J gene end by 3 bases; junction bases not matched to a gene: 1. CDR1 is LNHNV and CDR2 is YYDKDF in the germline V gene (reference sequence). This CDR3 has 14 residues. CDR3 sequence: CATSRDRGHYEQYF. Here the CDR3 DNA reads TGTGCCACCAGCAGAGACAGGGGGCACTACGAGCAGTACTTC.

There are a few counts of this clonotype. The J gene is TRBJ2-2, the V gene TRBV13; no firm D call. Trimming shortened V by 2 bases and J by 4 bases, and 14 bases separated the two germline ends. This CDR3 is built from 16 residues. The V gene's germline CDR1 is PRHDT and CDR2 FYEKMQ (reference sequence). CDR3 coding DNA: TGTGCCAGCAGCTTATTGGAGAATAAACTCACCGGGGAGCTGTTTTTT. Its protein is CASSLLENKLTGELFF.

This clonotype was detected many times. CDR3 bases: TGTGCCAGCAGCCCCGGGACAGCCAAGACCGGGGAGCTGTTTTTT. Amino acids: CASSPGTAKTGELFF. This chain uses TRBV28 with TRBJ2-2; TRBD1 agrees at 7 bases. V shed 6 bases and J 5 bases; nucleotides not matched to a gene: 9. This CDR3 contains 15 residues. Germline V gives CDR1 MDHEN, CDR2 SYDVKM.

This clonotype came up a few times. The J gene is TRBJ1-1, the V gene TRBV12-3 or TRBV12-4; TRBD1 matches 9 bases. The CDR3 length is 16 residues. Germline trimming cut 1 base from V and 6 bases from J; bases unmatched to any gene: 9. CDR3 region: CASSLGVGQGTPEAFF. The CDR3 region has the DNA TGTGCCAGCAGTTTAGGTGTAGGACAGGGGACCCCTGAAGCTTTCTTT.

J is TRBJ2-3 and V is TRBV7-8, with D perhaps assigned TRBD1 or TRBD2 (5 bases each). The CDR3 is 15 amino acids. Germline V gene sequence: CDR1 SGHVS, CDR2 FQNEAQ. V dropped 7 bases and J dropped 1 base, with 15 bases sitting between them. The chain's CDR3 is CASTAFTGRTDTQYF. The CDR3 DNA sequence: TGTGCCAGCACTGCATTTACGGGACGCACAGATACGCAGTATTTT.

This clonotype showed up many times. This chain joins TRBV9 and TRBJ2-7; the D is unclear. Germline V gene data show CDR1 as SGDLS and CDR2 as YYNGEE. The CDR3 is 14 residues long. Trimming stripped 0 bases from V and 0 bases from J, with 7 bases between. CDR3: CASSVDPSSYEQYF. CDR3 DNA: TGTGCCAGCAGCGTAGATCCCAGCTCCTACGAGCAGTACTTC.

This clonotype has a count of ten or more. The chain couples TRBV20-1 to TRBJ1-1, with TRBD1 matching over 7 bases. This CDR3 is built from 15 residues. CDR1 and CDR2 from the germline V gene are DFQATT and SNEGSKA (reference sequence). V lost 6 bases, J lost 3 bases, and 13 bases stayed unmatched. The CDR3 reads CSARLRGGADTEAFF. CDR3 bases: TGCAGTGCCCGACTTCGAGGGGGCGCGGACACTGAAGCTTTCTTT.

The genes are TRBV10-3 and TRBJ2-3, with 10 bases lining up with TRBD2. After removal of 4 bases from V and 0 bases from J, the junction contained 16 bases not matched to a gene. This CDR3 is 20 amino acids long. Germline CDR1 and CDR2: ENHRY and SYGVKD. Written as DNA, the CDR3 is TGTGCCATCAGTGGGGAGTGGAGCGGGGGGGCCTGGGGGAGCACAGATACGCAGTATTTT. It is translated as CAISGEWSGGAWGSTDTQYF.

This clonotype has ten or more counts. The chain uses TRBV6-5 and TRBJ1-1, with D hard to call. The V end lost 0 bases, the J end lost 2 bases, and 10 bases lay between the germline ends. The CDR3 runs 15 residues. Germline V CDR1 and CDR2: MNHEY, SVGAGI. DNA of the CDR3: TGTGCCAGCAGTTACTCGAGACCGATAAACACTGAAGCTTTCTTT. Protein sequence: CASSYSRPINTEAFF.

In this sample, this clonotype turned up a few times. V gene TRBV7-2 combines with J gene TRBJ1-5, with a tentative D call TRBD1 (6 bases). Germline V CDR1 and CDR2: SGHTA, FQGNSA. CDR3 length: 12 amino acids. Between the trimmed V and J ends, which lost 3 bases and 8 bases, there was a span of 8 bases. The chain's CDR3 is CASSFPGEPQHF. CDR3 DNA: TGTGCCAGCAGCTTTCCAGGGGAGCCCCAGCATTTT. The whole variable domain, filled in from reference TRBV7-2 and TRBJ1-5, reads GAGVSQSPSNKVTEKGKDVELRCDPISGHTALYWYRQSLGQGLEFLIYFQGNSAPDKSGLPSDRFSAERTGGSVSTLTIQRTQQEDSAVYLCASSFPGEPQHFGDGTRLSIL.

There are many counts of this clonotype. The chain joins TRBV7-2 to TRBJ1-1; D is uncertain. Germline V gene data show CDR1 as SGHTA and CDR2 as FQGNSA. This CDR3 region has 16 residues. The V end was cut by 1 base, the J end by 4 bases, with 16 bases between. The chain's CDR3 is CASSLGRLEGGTEAFF. The CDR3 nucleotides are TGTGCCAGCAGCTTAGGAAGGCTGGAAGGTGGCACTGAAGCTTTCTTT.

This clonotype was detected many times. V gene TRBV27 combines with J gene TRBJ2-1; 12 bases fit TRBD2. V dropped 5 bases and J dropped 5; count of bases not matched to a gene: 4. CDR1 and CDR2 from the germline V gene are MNHEY and SMNVEV (reference sequence). This CDR3 is 15 amino acids long. The CDR3 spells CASSLTSGGHNEQFF. CDR3 nucleotide sequence: TGTGCCAGCAGTCTAACTAGCGGGGGGCACAATGAGCAGTTCTTC.

Of note for this clonotype: A read error is likely, as this CDR3 ends without the conserved phenylalanine or tryptophan. The limits of the CDR3 on the DNA are not certain, so only TCRdb's listed CDR3 is given. This rearrangement joins TRBV13 to TRBJ1-4. The CDR3 adds up to 9 amino acids, both ends counted. Germline loops: CDR1 PRHDT, CDR2 FYEKMQ (reference sequence). Here the CDR3 reads CASTQRRTV.

The J gene is TRBJ2-1, the V gene TRBV12-3 or TRBV12-4; 9 bases align to TRBD2. The CDR3 has 15 amino acids. V was pared by 4 bases and J by 6 bases, with 7 bases of the junction left unmatched. CDR3 DNA: TGTGCCAGCAGTTCGCGCCCGGGACTAGCCAATGAGCAGTTCTTC. Its protein is CASSSRPGLANEQFF.

This chain uses TRBV4-3 with TRBJ2-3, with 11 nucleotides matching TRBD1. V lost 4 bases and J lost 7; bases outside the gene matches: 10. From germline, CDR1 is LGHNA and CDR2 YSLEER. The CDR3 totals 16 residues. The CDR3 DNA follows: TGCGCCAGCAGCCGAACTAGGACAGGGGGCGCGAATACGCAGTATTTT. It encodes CASSRTRTGGANTQYF.

This chain connects TRBV7-2 to TRBJ2-1, with 7 bases lining up with TRBD2. This CDR3 is 16 amino acids long. Germline assignment: CDR1 SGHTA and CDR2 FQGNSA. After removal of 1 base from V and 4 bases from J, the junction contained 7 bases not matched to a gene. CDR3 protein: CASSLGLAATYNEQFF. The CDR3 DNA sequence: TGTGCCAGCAGCTTAGGTCTAGCGGCCACGTACAATGAGCAGTTCTTC.

The CDR3 DNA is TGTGCCAGCAGGGCAGGGGGGGAAGAGCAGTTCTTC. Its translation: CASRAGGEEQFF. The V gene is TRBV11-2, the J gene TRBJ2-1; either TRBD1 or TRBD2 may fit D (7 bases each). The CDR3 loop spans 12 amino acids. CDR1 is SGHAT and CDR2 is FQNNGV in the germline V gene. The V gene lost 6 bases and the J gene lost 10 bases, with 13 bases spanning the gap.

This clonotype was observed at least ten times. J is TRBJ1-1 and V is TRBV9; D remains unclear. V was clipped by 0 bases and J by 1 base, with 13 bases between them. Germline V gene sequence: CDR1 SGDLS, CDR2 YYNGEE. This CDR3 region has 16 residues. The CDR3 nucleotides are TGTGCCAGCAGCGTAGGCGTCGGACCTCCGAACACTGAAGCTTTCTTT. Residues: CASSVGVGPPNTEAFF.

This clonotype has just a few counts. The chain links TRBV2 to TRBJ1-2; possible D gene TRBD1, 5 bases. The CDR3 spans 12 residues. Germline V gene sequence: CDR1 SNHLY, CDR2 FYNNEI. V was clipped by 8 bases and J by 8 bases, with 15 bases between them. CDR3 DNA: TGTGCCAGCCGGGATGGGGCTGCCGGCTACACCTTC. Protein sequence: CASRDGAAGYTF.